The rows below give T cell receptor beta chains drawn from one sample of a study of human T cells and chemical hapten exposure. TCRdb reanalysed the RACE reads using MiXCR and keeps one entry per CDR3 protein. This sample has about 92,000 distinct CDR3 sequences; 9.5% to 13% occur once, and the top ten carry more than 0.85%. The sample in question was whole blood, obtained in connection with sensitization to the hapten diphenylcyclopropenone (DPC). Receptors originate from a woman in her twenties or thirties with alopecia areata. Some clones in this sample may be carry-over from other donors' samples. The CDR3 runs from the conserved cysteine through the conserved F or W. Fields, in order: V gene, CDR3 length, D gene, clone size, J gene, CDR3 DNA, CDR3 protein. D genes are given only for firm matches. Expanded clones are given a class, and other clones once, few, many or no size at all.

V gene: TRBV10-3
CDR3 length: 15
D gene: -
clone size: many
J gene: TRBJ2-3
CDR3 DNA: TGTGCCATCAGTGACGGTGGAAAGAGCACAGATACGCAGTATTTT
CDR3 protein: CAISDGGKSTDTQYF

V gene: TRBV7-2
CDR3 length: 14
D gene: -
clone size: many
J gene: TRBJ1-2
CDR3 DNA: TGTGCCAGCAGCTTAGTCCCGCCACCGGAGGGCTACACCTTC
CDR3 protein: CASSLVPPPEGYTF

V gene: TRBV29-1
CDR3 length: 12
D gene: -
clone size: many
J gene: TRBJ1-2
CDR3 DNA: TGCAGCACCGGGGGGGGCCCCTATGGCTACACCTTC
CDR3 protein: CSTGGGPYGYTF

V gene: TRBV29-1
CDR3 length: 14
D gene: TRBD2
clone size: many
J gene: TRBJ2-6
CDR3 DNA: TGCAGCGTTTCAGCGGGAACTGGGGCCAACGTCCTGACTTTC
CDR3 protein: CSVSAGTGANVLTF

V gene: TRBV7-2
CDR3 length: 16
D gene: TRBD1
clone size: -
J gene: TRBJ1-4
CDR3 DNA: TGTGCCAGCAGCCCAGGGGGGACAGGGGGCTATGAAAAACTGTTTTTT
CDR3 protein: CASSPGGTGGYEKLFF

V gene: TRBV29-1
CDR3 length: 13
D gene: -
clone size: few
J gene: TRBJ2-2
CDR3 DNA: TGCAGCGTTGGGCAGGGGAGGACCGGGGAGCTGTTTTTT
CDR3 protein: CSVGQGRTGELFF

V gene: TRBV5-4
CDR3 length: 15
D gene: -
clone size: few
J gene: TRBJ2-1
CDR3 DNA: TGTGCCAGCAGCTTGGGGGAGCGGGTTCGGCGCGAGCAGTTCTTC
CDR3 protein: CASSLGERVRREQFF

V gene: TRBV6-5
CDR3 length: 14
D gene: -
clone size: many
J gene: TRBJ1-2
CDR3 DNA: TGTGCCAGCAGGCCGCCGGGGACTATCTATGGCTACACCTTC
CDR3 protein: CASRPPGTIYGYTF

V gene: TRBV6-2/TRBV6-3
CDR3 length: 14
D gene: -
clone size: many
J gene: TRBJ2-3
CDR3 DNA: TGTGCCAGCAGTCGGAGCGAGGGTCCAGATACGCAGTATTTT
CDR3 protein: CASSRSEGPDTQYF

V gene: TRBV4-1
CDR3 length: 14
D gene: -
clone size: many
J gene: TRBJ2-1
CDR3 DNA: TGCGCCAGCAGCCAGAGACAGGTGTCCAATGAGCAGTTCTTC
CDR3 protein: CASSQRQVSNEQFF

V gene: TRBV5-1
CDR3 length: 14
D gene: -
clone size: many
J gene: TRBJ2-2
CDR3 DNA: TGCGCCAGCAGCTGGACAGCGAACACCGGGGAGCTGTTTTTT
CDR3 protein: CASSWTANTGELFF

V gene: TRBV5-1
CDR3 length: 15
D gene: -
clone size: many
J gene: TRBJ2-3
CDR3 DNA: TGCGCCAGCAGCTTGGTGGGGAGTAGGGCAGATACGCAGTATTTT
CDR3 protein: CASSLVGSRADTQYF

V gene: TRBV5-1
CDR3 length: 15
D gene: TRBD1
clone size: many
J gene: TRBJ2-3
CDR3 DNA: TGCGCCAGCAGCGTGGGACAGACTAGCACAGATACGCAGTATTTT
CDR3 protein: CASSVGQTSTDTQYF

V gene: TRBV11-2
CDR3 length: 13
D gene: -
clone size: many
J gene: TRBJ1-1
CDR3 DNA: TGTGCCAGCAGCCCTCACATGAACACTGAAGCTTTCTTT
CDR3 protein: CASSPHMNTEAFF

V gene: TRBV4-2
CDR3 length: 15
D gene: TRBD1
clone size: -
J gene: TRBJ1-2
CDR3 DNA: TGTGCCAGCAGCCCAACCGGGACAGGGGTTGACGGCTACACCTTC
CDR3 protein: CASSPTGTGVDGYTF

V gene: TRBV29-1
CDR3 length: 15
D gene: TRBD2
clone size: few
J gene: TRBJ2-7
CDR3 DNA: TGCAGCGTTGAAAAACCAAGCGGGAGAGGAAACGAGCAGTACTTC
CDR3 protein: CSVEKPSGRGNEQYF

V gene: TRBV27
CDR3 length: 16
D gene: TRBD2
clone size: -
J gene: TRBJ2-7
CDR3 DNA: TGTGCCAGCAGTTTAAGCGGGAGAGTCCCTCTTAACGAGCAGTACTTC
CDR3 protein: CASSLSGRVPLNEQYF

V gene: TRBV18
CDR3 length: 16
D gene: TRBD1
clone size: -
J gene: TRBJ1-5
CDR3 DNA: TGTGCCAGCTCACCATCTTCTCCAGGGGGCTATCAGCCCCAGCATTTT
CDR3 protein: CASSPSSPGGYQPQHF

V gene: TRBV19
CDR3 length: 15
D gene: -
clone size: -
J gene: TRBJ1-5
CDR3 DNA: TGTGCCAGTACATTTACGACAGCCAGCAATCAGCCCCAGCATTTT
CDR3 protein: CASTFTTASNQPQHF

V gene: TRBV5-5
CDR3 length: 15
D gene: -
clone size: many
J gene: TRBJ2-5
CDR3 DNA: TGTGCCAGCAGCTTGGGATCCAGCGGATCAGAGACCCAGTACTTC
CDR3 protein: CASSLGSSGSETQYF

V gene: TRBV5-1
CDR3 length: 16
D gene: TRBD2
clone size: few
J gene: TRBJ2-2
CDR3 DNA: TGCGCCAGCAGCCCCCGACTAGCGGGGAACACCGGGGAGCTGTTTTTT
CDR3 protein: CASSPRLAGNTGELFF

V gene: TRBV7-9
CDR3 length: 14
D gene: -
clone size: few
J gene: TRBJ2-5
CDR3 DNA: TGTGCCAGCAGCGCAGCCGCAATCCAAGAGACCCAGTACTTC
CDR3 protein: CASSAAAIQETQYF

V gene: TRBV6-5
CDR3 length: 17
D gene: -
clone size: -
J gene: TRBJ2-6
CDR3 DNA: TGTGCCAGCAGTTCCCCCCGCGGGGTTATCGGGGCCAACGTCCTGACTTTC
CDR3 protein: CASSSPRGVIGANVLTF

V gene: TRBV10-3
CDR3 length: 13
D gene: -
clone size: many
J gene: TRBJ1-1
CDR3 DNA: TGTGCCATCAGTAAAGAAAGGTACACTGAAGCTTTCTTT
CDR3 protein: CAISKERYTEAFF

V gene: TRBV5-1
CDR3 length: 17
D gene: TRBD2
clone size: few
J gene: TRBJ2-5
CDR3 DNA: TGCGCCAGCAGCTTGGGGAGAACGGGACTAGCGGGAGAGACCCAGTACTTC
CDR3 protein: CASSLGRTGLAGETQYF

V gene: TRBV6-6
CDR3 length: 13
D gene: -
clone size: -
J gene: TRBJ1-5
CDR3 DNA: TGTGCCAGCAGCCAAGCGAGGAGTCAGCCCCAGCATTTT
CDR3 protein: CASSQARSQPQHF

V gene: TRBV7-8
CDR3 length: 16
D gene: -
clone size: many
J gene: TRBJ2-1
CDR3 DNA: TGTGCCAGCAGCCTCCTCCTGGGGGTAGATGTAAATGAGCAGTTCTTC
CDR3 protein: CASSLLLGVDVNEQFF

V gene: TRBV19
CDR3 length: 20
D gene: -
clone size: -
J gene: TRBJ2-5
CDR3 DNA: TGTGCCAGTAGTAAATCCCGCTCTTGGGGGTTCACGATCCGACAAGAGACCCAGTACTTC
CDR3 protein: CASSKSRSWGFTIRQETQYF

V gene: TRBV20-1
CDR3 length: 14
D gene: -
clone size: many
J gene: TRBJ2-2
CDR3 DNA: TGCAGTGCTGCTACGATCCTGAACACCGGGGAGCTGTTTTTT
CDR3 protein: CSAATILNTGELFF

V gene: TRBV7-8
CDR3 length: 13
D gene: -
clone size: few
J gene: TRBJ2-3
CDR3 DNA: TGTGCCAGTCAAGCGGGTTTAGCAGATACGCAGTATTTT
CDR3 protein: CASQAGLADTQYF

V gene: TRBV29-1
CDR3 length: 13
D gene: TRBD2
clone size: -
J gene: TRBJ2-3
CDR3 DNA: TGCAGCGGCCGGACTAGTCCCACAGATACGCAGTATTTT
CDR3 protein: CSGRTSPTDTQYF

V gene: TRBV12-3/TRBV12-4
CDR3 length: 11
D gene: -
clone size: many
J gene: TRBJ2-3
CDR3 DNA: TGTGCCAGCAGTTGGGCTGATACGCAGTATTTT
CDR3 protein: CASSWADTQYF

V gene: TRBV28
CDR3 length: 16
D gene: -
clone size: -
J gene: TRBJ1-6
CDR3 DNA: TGTGCCAGCAGCGGGAGAACCCGCGGGCAGCATTCACCCCTCCACTTT
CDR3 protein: CASSGRTRGQHSPLHF

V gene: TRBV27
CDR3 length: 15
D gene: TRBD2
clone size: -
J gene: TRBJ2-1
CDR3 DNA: TGTGCCAGCAGTGTCACTAGCGGGCCGTACAATGAGCAGTTCTTC
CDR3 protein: CASSVTSGPYNEQFF

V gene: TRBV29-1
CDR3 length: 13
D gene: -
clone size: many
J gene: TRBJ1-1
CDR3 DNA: TGCAGCGTGGCGGACAACATGAACACTGAAGCTTTCTTT
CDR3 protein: CSVADNMNTEAFF

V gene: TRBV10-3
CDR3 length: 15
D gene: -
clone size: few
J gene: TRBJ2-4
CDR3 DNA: TGTGCCATCAGTGAGGGACTCATAGCCAAAAACATTCAGTACTTC
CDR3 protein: CAISEGLIAKNIQYF

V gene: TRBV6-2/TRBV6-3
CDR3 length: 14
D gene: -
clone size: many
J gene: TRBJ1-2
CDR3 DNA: TGTGCCAGCGGGCCGCGCGGGACGCCTGCGGGCTACACCTTC
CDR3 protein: CASGPRGTPAGYTF

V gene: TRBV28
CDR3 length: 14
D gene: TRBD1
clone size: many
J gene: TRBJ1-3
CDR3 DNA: TGTGCCAGCAGTTTAGACAGGGCTGGAAACACCATATATTTT
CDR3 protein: CASSLDRAGNTIYF

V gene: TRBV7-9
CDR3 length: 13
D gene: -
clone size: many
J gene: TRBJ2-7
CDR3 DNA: TGTGCCAGCAGCTTATCGGGAGCTGGCGAGCAGTACTTC
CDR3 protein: CASSLSGAGEQYF

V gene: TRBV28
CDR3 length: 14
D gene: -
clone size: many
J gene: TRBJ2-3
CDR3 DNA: TGTGCCAGCACCGGGGCTAGGGAACGGAATACGCAGTATTTT
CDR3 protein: CASTGARERNTQYF

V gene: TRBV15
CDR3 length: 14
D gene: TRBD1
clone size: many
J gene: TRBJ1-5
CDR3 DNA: TGTGCCACCAGCGCGGACAGGGGGGTCCAGCCCCAGCATTTT
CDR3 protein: CATSADRGVQPQHF

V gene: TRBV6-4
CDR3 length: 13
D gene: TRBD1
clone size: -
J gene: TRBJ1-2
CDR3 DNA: TGTGCCAGCAAATCGGGGGGACAGAGTGGCTACACCTTC
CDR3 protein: CASKSGGQSGYTF

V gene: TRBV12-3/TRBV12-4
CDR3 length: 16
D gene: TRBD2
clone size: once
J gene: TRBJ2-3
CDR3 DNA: TGTGCCAGCAGTTTAGGTCAGCGGGGGCGCACAGATACGCAGTATTTT
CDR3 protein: CASSLGQRGRTDTQYF

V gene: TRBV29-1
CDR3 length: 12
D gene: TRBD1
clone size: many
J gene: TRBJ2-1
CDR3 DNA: TGCAGCGTTTTGACAGGGGGGAATGAGCAGTTCTTC
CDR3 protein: CSVLTGGNEQFF

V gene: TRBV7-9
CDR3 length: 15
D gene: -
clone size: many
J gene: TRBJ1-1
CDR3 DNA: TGTGCCAGCAGCTTAAATATCGGGGGATATACTGAAGCTTTCTTT
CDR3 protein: CASSLNIGGYTEAFF

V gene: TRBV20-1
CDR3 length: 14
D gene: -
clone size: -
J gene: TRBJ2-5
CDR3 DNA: TGCAGTGCCCTATCGCTGGGCGGCCAAGAGACCCAGTACTTC
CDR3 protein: CSALSLGGQETQYF

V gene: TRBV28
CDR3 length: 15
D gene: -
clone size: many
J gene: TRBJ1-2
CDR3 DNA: TGTGCCAGCAGTTTATTCTCAACAGGGAGCTACGGCTACACCTTC
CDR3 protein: CASSLFSTGSYGYTF

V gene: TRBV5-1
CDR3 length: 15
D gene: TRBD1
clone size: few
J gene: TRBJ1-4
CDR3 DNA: TGCGCCAGCAGCTCCAACAGGGGAGCTAATGAAAAACTGTTTTTT
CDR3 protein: CASSSNRGANEKLFF

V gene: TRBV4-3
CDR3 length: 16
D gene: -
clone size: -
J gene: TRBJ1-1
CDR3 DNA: TGCGCCAGCAGCCAAGACGCCGATGTCATGAACACTGAAGCTTTCTTT
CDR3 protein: CASSQDADVMNTEAFF

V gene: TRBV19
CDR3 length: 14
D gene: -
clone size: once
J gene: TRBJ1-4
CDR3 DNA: TGTGCCAGTAGGTCGGACGGAGGGAAAGAAAAACTGTTTTTT
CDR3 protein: CASRSDGGKEKLFF